The 4 T cell receptor beta chains reported below all come from one sample, sequenced in a study of T-cell reconstitution after alpha-beta-depleted transplantation in children. Unique molecular identifiers tagged the TCRbeta library. TCRdb processed the PCR reads anew with MiXCR; each CDR3 protein has one entry. This sample carries 190,000 or so distinct CDR3 sequences, about 6% of them seen once, and the ten largest clones take around 4.4%. Specimen: PBMCs, collected before TCRalphabeta/CD19-depleted stem cell transplant. These receptors were collected from a girl in the first two years of life with combined immunodeficiency, due to receive a stem cell transplant.

At least ten counts were recorded for this clonotype. This chain connects TRBV4-3 to TRBJ2-3, with 15 bases aligning to TRBD2. CDR1 LGHNA and CDR2 YSLEER come from the germline V gene. The CDR3 is made up of 19 amino acids. Trimming removed 0 bases from V and 2 bases from J; junction bases left unmatched: 6. The CDR3 reads CASSQDTGLAGGLTDTQYF. In nucleotides, the CDR3 is TGCGCCAGCAGCCAAGATACGGGACTAGCGGGAGGCCTCACAGATACGCAGTATTTT.

This clonotype showed up many times. This chain uses TRBV28 with TRBJ2-1; D might be TRBD2 (6 bases). CDR1 MDHEN and CDR2 SYDVKM come from the germline V gene. Trimming took off 3 bases at V and 9 bases at J, with 9 bases between the two ends. CDR3 length: 12 amino acids. The CDR3 DNA reads as TGTGCCAGCAGTTTGGCGGGGCGTGAGCAGTTCTTC. It specifies CASSLAGREQFF.

This clonotype was counted at least ten times. This rearrangement joins TRBV5-1 to TRBJ1-2, with D hard to call. Germline CDR1 and CDR2: SGHRS and YFSETQ. The CDR3 is 15 residues long. The V end was cut by 0 bases, the J end by 5 bases, with 14 bases between. As DNA, the CDR3 is TGCGCCAGCAGCTTGGACCCCCCTCCGGGATATGGCTACACCTTC. Amino acid sequence: CASSLDPPPGYGYTF.

This clonotype was seen repeatedly, ten times or more. The chain has TRBV5-1 and TRBJ2-7; possibly TRBD1 or TRBD2 for D (6 bases each). There are 17 residues in the CDR3. V lost 0 bases and J lost 1, with 17 bases in between. Germline V CDR1 and CDR2: SGHRS, YFSETQ. The CDR3 DNA sequence: TGCGCCAGCAGCTTGGAGGAGGGCGGGACACAATCCTACGAGCAGTACTTC. It translates to CASSLEEGGTQSYEQYF.